Following are 11 T cell receptor beta chains from one sample sequenced in a study of cytomegalovirus exposure and HLA in healthy donors. Vbeta (60) and Jbeta (13) primers were used in the PCR. This table comes from immunoSEQ multiplex PCR, and its TCRdb copy is limited to in-frame clones, with some not included. The table lists 95,000 to 110,000 clones, more than 65% of them singletons. Material for sequencing was PBMCs. The source of these receptors is a man aged 25-45 years in good health and CMV-seronegative.

The sample holds a few counts of this clone. The rearrangement joins TRBV5-1 to TRBJ2-6, with D unclear. The CDR3 loop spans 17 amino acids. Per germline, CDR1 SGHRS and CDR2 YFSETQ. V shed 0 bases and J shed 1 base, with 11 bases lying between them. The CDR3 loop is CASSLVISESGANVLTF. CDR3 DNA sequence: TGCGCCAGCAGCTTGGTAATAAGCGAGTCTGGGGCCAACGTCCTGACTTTC. The variable domain in full, completed from reference TRBV5-1 and TRBJ2-6, reads KAGVTQTPRYLIKTRGQQVTLSCSPISGHRSVSWYQQTPGQGLQFLFEYFSETQRNKGNFPGRFSGRQFSNSRSEMNVSTLELGDSALYLCASSLVISESGANVLTFGAGSRLTVL.

The chain is built from TRBV2 and TRBJ2-7; D possibly corresponds to TRBD1 (5 bases). This CDR3 is 13 amino acids long. The ends were cut back, 4 bases at V and 4 bases at J, with 11 bases in the middle. Germline assignment: CDR1 SNHLY and CDR2 FYNNEI. The CDR3 DNA follows: TGTGCCAGCAGTGTAGGGGTTGGGTACGAGCAGTACTTC. This translates into CASSVGVGYEQYF.

This clone was seen a few times. The chain combines TRBV11-2 with TRBJ2-7, with 9 bases that match TRBD1. Trimming removed 4 bases from V and 5 bases from J; junction bases left unmatched: 9. The V gene's germline CDR1 is SGHAT and CDR2 FQNNGV. The CDR3 sequence is 15 residues long. The CDR3 coding sequence is TGTGCCAGCAGCTCAATTAGGACAGGGGAAGACGAGCAGTACTTC. Its translation: CASSSIRTGEDEQYF. The full variable domain, rest sourced from reference TRBV11-2 and TRBJ2-7, is EAGVAQSPRYKIIEKRQSVAFWCNPISGHATLYWYQQILGQGPKLLIQFQNNGVVDDSQLPKDRFSAERLKGVDSTLKIQPAKLEDSAVYLCASSSIRTGEDEQYFGPGTRLTVT.

The chain carries TRBV4-1 and TRBJ1-2; 12 nucleotides line up with TRBD1. Germline CDR1 is MGHRA and CDR2 is YSYEKL. CDR3 length: 16 residues. V lost 3 bases, J lost 8 bases, and 10 bases stayed unmatched. The CDR3 spells CASSHQPGQGAEGYTF. The CDR3 DNA is TGCGCCAGCAGCCACCAACCGGGACAGGGGGCAGAGGGCTACACCTTC.

This clone came up a few times. CDR3 protein: CASSLAGVEQFF. The DNA for the CDR3 is TGTGCCAGCAGCTTGGCGGGGGTTGAGCAGTTCTTC. The chain recombines TRBV5-4 with TRBJ2-1; TRBD2 might be the D (6 bases). CDR3 length: 12 residues. Trimming removed 0 bases at V and 9 bases at J, with 7 bases between. Per germline, CDR1 SGHNT and CDR2 YYREEE (reference sequence).

V gene TRBV25-1 combines with J gene TRBJ2-7; 9 bases are shared with TRBD1. The CDR3 runs to 16 residues. The germline V gene encodes CDR1 MGHDK and CDR2 SYGVNS. The V segment lost 6 bases and the J segment 5 bases; nucleotides outside the gene matches: 14. This CDR3 reads CASREALGTGSHEQYF. CDR3 in DNA: TGTGCCAGCAGGGAGGCCCTAGGGACAGGGTCCCACGAGCAGTACTTC.

V and J are TRBV12-2 and TRBJ1-3. TRBV12-2 is a documented pseudogene. The CDR3 covers 14 residues. As DNA, the CDR3 is TGTGCAAGTCGCCATGGCCGGAGTGGAAACACCATATATTTT. Amino acids: CASRHGRSGNTIYF.

This chain links TRBV14 with TRBJ1-2; D is unclear. Germline values: CDR1 SGHDN, CDR2 FVKESK. V dropped 1 base and J dropped 2 bases, with 8 bases sitting between them. The CDR3 contains 14 residues. The CDR3 DNA reads as TGTGCCAGCAGCCAAGTTCCAGTAAACTATGGCTACACCTTC. Its protein product is CASSQVPVNYGYTF. Full variable domain (outside the CDR3, taken from reference TRBV14 and TRBJ1-2): EAGVTQFPSHSVIEKGQTVTLRCDPISGHDNLYWYRRVMGKEIKFLLHFVKESKQDESGMPNNRFLAERTGGTYSTLKVQPAELEDSGVYFCASSQVPVNYGYTFGSGTRLTVV.

This rearrangement joins TRBV19 to TRBJ1-4; tentative D call: TRBD1 (6 bases). The germline V gene encodes CDR1 LNHDA and CDR2 SQIVND (reference sequence). The CDR3 is 13 amino acids. V gave up 3 bases and J gave up 7 bases, with 9 bases separating them. This chain's CDR3 is CASSIWTVEKLFF. CDR3 in DNA: TGTGCCAGTAGTATTTGGACAGTTGAAAAACTGTTTTTT. Using reference TRBV19 and TRBJ1-4 for the parts outside the CDR3, the full variable domain is DGGITQSPKYLFRKEGQNVTLSCEQNLNHDAMYWYRQDPGQGLRLIYYSQIVNDFQKGDIAEGYSVSREKKESFPLTVTSAQKNPTAFYLCASSIWTVEKLFFGSGTQLSVL.

This clone was counted once. The chain links TRBV25-1 to TRBJ2-2; 8 positions match TRBD1. J was trimmed by 4 bases and V by 5 bases; bases with no gene match: 6. Germline-derived CDR1 and CDR2 are MGHDK and SYGVNS. This CDR3 contains 15 residues. The CDR3, as DNA: TGTGCCAGCAGTAGACAGGGGTCAAGCACCGGGGAGCTGTTTTTT. Amino acids: CASSRQGSSTGELFF. The complete variable domain, with remaining parts taken from reference TRBV25-1 and TRBJ2-2, reads EADIYQTPRYLVIGTGKKITLECSQTMGHDKMYWYQQDPGMELHLIHYSYGVNSTEKGDLSSESTVSRIRTEHFPLTLESARPSHTSQYLCASSRQGSSTGELFFGEGSRLTVL.

On this clone: At one end, the junction sequence differs from germline, possibly due to a read error. CDR3 bases: TGTGCTAGCAGCCAAAATAGCGGGGAGCTGTTTTTT. Amino acid sequence: CASSQNSGELFF. This chain uses TRBV7-7 with TRBJ2-2, with D hard to call. Germline-derived CDR1 and CDR2 are SSHAT and FNYEAQ (reference sequence). The CDR3 length is 12 residues.